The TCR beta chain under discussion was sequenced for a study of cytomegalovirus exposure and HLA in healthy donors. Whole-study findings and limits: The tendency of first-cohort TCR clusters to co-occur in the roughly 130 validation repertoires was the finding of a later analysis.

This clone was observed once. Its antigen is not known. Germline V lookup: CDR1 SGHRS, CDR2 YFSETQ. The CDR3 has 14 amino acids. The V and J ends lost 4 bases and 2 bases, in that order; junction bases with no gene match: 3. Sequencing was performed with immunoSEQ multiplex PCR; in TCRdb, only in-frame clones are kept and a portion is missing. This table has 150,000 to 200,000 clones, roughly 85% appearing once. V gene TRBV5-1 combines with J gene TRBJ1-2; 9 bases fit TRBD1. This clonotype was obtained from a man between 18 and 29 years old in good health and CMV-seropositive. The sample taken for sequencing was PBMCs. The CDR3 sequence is CASSGTGLNYGYTF. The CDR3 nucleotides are TGCGCCAGCAGCGGGACAGGGCTCAACTATGGCTACACCTTC.